This record looks at one TCR beta chain sequence and its context. Per the original data handling: How many nucleated cells were present was estimated from reference gene primer amplification. The repertoire was sequenced with immunoSEQ multiplex PCR; TCRdb's copy has only in-frame clones and lacks some. Clone size and the V and J calls come from that table; the DNA yielded D and trimming. The sample lists around 140,000 clones, more than 85% occurring once. This sample stems from a study of blood T cell repertoires in COVID-19. Across the study: Collection of acute and convalescent COVID-19 samples took place in the United States, Italy and Spain. In each case, the material was cDNA or gDNA derived from T cells, B-cell-depleted T cells, or PBMCs.

The Seattle site enrolled patients during active infection and followed them longitudinally. The receptor's source is a man in his sixties with COVID-19, enrolled during active disease. The sample was peripheral blood.

The CDR3 DNA reads as TGCGCCAGCAGCACCCTTAGCAGGGGGACGGGGACAGATACGCAGTATTTT. Amino acid sequence: CASSTLSRGTGTDTQYF. The V gene is TRBV5-1, the J gene TRBJ2-3; 7 bases agree with TRBD1. This CDR3 is 17 amino acids long. V gave up 4 bases and J gave up 3 bases; unmatched junction bases: 14. CDR1 is SGHRS, CDR2 YFSETQ, per germline.